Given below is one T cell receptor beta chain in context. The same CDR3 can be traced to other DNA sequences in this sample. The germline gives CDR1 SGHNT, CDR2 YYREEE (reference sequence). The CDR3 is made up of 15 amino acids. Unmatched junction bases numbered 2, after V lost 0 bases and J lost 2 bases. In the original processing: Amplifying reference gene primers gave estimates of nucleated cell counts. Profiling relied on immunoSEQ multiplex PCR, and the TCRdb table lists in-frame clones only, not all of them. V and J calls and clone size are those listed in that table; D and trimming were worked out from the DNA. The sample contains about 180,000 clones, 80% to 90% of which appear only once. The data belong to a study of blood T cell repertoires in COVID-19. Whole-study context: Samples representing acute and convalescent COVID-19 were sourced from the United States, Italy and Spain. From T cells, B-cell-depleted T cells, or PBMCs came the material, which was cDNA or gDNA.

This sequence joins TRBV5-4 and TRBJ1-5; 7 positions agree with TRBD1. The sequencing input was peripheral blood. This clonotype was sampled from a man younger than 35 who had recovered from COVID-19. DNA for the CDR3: TGTGCCAGCAGCTTGGGCGGACAGGGCAATCAGCCCCAGCATTTT. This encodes CASSLGGQGNQPQHF.